These 16 T cell receptor beta chains came from one sample sequenced in a study of early T cells in non-severe SARS-CoV-2 infection. One entry per CDR3 protein results from TCRdb running MiXCR on the 5' RACE reads. The sample records tens of thousands of distinct CDR3 sequences, 5.3% being singletons. The sample was whole blood. The receptors stem from an adult who was a healthcare worker with PCR-confirmed SARS-CoV-2 infection or an uninfected control (not recorded which).

This clonotype was counted many times. The V gene is TRBV2, the J gene TRBJ2-1; no clear D gene. The CDR3 loop spans 13 amino acids. Germline assignment: CDR1 SNHLY and CDR2 FYNNEI. Trimming removed 0 bases at V and 3 bases at J, with 3 bases between. CDR3 residues: CASSEARYNEQFF. The DNA of the CDR3 is TGTGCCAGCAGTGAAGCGCGCTACAATGAGCAGTTCTTC.

V and J are TRBV14 and TRBJ2-2, with no clear D. This CDR3 contains 14 residues. V was shortened by 3 bases and J by 0 bases, with 5 bases between the two germline ends. CDR1 is SGHDN, CDR2 FVKESK, per germline. The CDR3 loop reads CASSQRPNTGELFF. CDR3 coding DNA: TGTGCCAGCAGCCAGCGGCCGAACACCGGGGAGCTGTTTTTT.

This rearrangement joins TRBV19 to TRBJ1-2; D not certain. CDR3 length equals 15 residues. V was pared by 4 bases and J by 4 bases, with 16 bases between. From germline, CDR1 is LNHDA and CDR2 SQIVND (reference sequence). CDR3 sequence (DNA): TGTGCCAGTAGTAGCCCCCCTCAGGCGAGCTATGGCTACACCTTC. Translation gives CASSSPPQASYGYTF.

Concerning this clonotype: A read error may explain this, as a much larger clone is one base away. This sequence joins TRBV9 and TRBJ2-1; 8 bases align to TRBD2. The CDR3 covers 19 residues. V dropped 6 bases and J dropped 9; count of bases not matched to a gene: 26. Germline V CDR1 and CDR2: SGDLS, YYNGEE. CDR3 in amino acids: CASKEKKRELISLGGEQFF. The CDR3 coding sequence is TGTGCCAGCAAAGAGAAAAAGCGGGAGCTTATAAGTTTGGGGGGTGAGCAGTTCTTC.

This clonotype was seen ten or more times. The rearrangement links TRBV11-3 to TRBJ2-3, with D uncertain. Trimming cost V 5 bases and J 5 bases, with 11 bases left between them. Germline values: CDR1 SGHNT, CDR2 YENEEA. The CDR3 covers 13 residues. CDR3 in DNA: TGTGCCAGCAGCCCCCATCAGGAAGATACGCAGTATTTT. Translating gives CASSPHQEDTQYF.

This clonotype has ten or more counts. The chain couples TRBV12-5 to TRBJ1-1, with D maybe TRBD1 (5 bases). The germline V gene has CDR1 LGHNT and CDR2 FRNRAP. The CDR3 runs to 16 residues. V lost 0 bases and J 1 base, leaving 12 bases between the germline ends. The CDR3 sequence is CASGLVIRGRNTEAFF. CDR3 DNA sequence: TGTGCTAGTGGTTTGGTCATCCGGGGACGGAACACTGAAGCTTTCTTT.

This clonotype occurred many times. This chain links TRBV7-2 with TRBJ2-3; TRBD2 matches 13 bases. This CDR3 contains 16 residues. Germline-derived CDR1 and CDR2 are SGHTA and FQGNSA. The V gene end was trimmed by 2 bases and the J gene end by 5 bases; junction bases not matched to a gene: 4. The CDR3 reads CASSLRTSGRRDTQYF. For the CDR3, the DNA is TGTGCCAGCAGCTTAAGGACTAGCGGGAGAAGAGATACGCAGTATTTT.

The chain combines TRBV10-3 with TRBJ2-5; the D gene is possibly TRBD1 (6 bases). Trimming cost V 3 bases and J 4 bases, with 12 bases left between them. This CDR3 comprises 14 residues. Germline V gene lookup returns CDR1 ENHRY and CDR2 SYGVKD. CDR3 sequence: CAISDSRGRETQYF. CDR3 DNA sequence: TGTGCCATCAGTGACAGCAGGGGACGAGAGACCCAGTACTTC.

This clonotype came up many times. This chain joins TRBV21-1 and TRBJ2-4. TRBV21-1 is a pseudogene. The CDR3 has 13 residues. The CDR3 is CASSIIAKNIQYF. The CDR3 DNA reads TGTGCCAGCAGCATTATAGCCAAAAACATTCAGTACTTC.

This clonotype was observed at least ten times. This sequence joins TRBV6-1 and TRBJ2-1, with D perhaps given as TRBD1 or TRBD2 (5 bases each). Trimming took off 5 bases at V and 0 bases at J, with 14 bases between the two ends. This CDR3 is built from 16 residues. The V gene's germline CDR1 is MNHNS and CDR2 SASEGT. In DNA, the CDR3 is TGTGCCAGCAGTAAGGTAGGGGACCTCTCCTACAATGAGCAGTTCTTC. It encodes CASSKVGDLSYNEQFF.

This clonotype was seen at least ten times. CDR3 nucleotide sequence: TGTGCCAGCAGTATGAGGGGGATTGGCACTGAAGCTTTCTTT. It specifies CASSMRGIGTEAFF. The chain uses TRBV28 and TRBJ1-1; the D gene is possibly TRBD1 (6 bases). V was cut by 5 bases and J by 4 bases, with 14 bases left in between. The CDR3 sequence is 14 residues long. Germline CDR1 MDHEN, CDR2 SYDVKM. The variable domain in full, with the rest retrieved from reference TRBV28 and TRBJ1-1, is DVKVTQSSRYLVKRTGEKVFLECVQDMDHENMFWYRQDPGLGLRLIYFSYDVKMKEKGDIPEGYSVSREKKERFSLILESASTNQTSMYLCASSMRGIGTEAFFGQGTRLTVV.

This clonotype was found many times. The V call is TRBV20-1, the J call TRBJ2-1; either TRBD1 or TRBD2 may fit D (5 bases each). V was cut by 4 bases and J by 3 bases, with 13 bases left in between. The CDR3 extends over 14 amino acids. Germline V gene data show CDR1 as DFQATT and CDR2 as SNEGSKA (reference sequence). CDR3 bases: TGCAGTGCTACCACGGGGCCATACTACAATGAGCAGTTCTTC. It specifies CSATTGPYYNEQFF.

This clonotype came up many times. The chain is built from TRBV20-1 and TRBJ1-1; D is possibly TRBD1 (5 bases). V was shortened by 0 bases and J by 6 bases, with 14 bases between the two germline ends. The CDR3 covers 14 residues. From germline, CDR1 is DFQATT and CDR2 SNEGSKA (reference sequence). This chain's CDR3 is CSARDWGSRAEAFF. CDR3 sequence (DNA): TGCAGTGCTAGAGATTGGGGGTCTCGGGCTGAAGCTTTCTTT.

A few counts support this clonotype. A junction boundary mismatches the germline segment, possibly from a read error. The chain links TRBV19 to TRBJ2-7; D is unclear. This CDR3 comprises 13 residues. Germline V gene lookup returns CDR1 LNHDA and CDR2 SQIVND (reference sequence). The CDR3 loop is CASSMRSSHEQYF. CDR3 coding DNA: TGTGCCAGTAGTATGCGCAGCTCCCACGAGCAGTACTTC.

A word on this clonotype: A junction end diverges from the germline sequence, so it may reflect a read error. This sequence joins TRBV11-2 and TRBJ2-1; D not resolved. This CDR3 contains 11 residues. CDR1 and CDR2 (germline): SGHAT, FQNNGV. The CDR3 DNA follows: TGTGCCTGCAGCTCGTTCTATGAGCAGTTCTTC. Amino acids: CACSSFYEQFF.

This clonotype was found a few times. The V gene is TRBV27, the J gene TRBJ2-1; possibly TRBD1 for D (5 bases). Germline assignment: CDR1 MNHEY and CDR2 SMNVEV (reference sequence). The V gene lost 1 base and the J gene lost 7 bases, with 14 bases spanning the gap. This CDR3 has 15 residues. The DNA for the CDR3 is TGTGCCAGCAGTTTATACAGGCTCGAAGGGAATGAGCAGTTCTTC. Translating gives CASSLYRLEGNEQFF.